A single sample is the source of the 32 T cell receptor beta chains below, sequenced in a study of blood T cell repertoires in COVID-19. TCRdb's table, derived via immunoSEQ multiplex PCR, lists solely in-frame clones and lacks some. The data hold about 130,000 clones, with about nine tenths observed a single time. Input material: peripheral blood. The origin of the receptors is a woman between 65 and 79 years old with COVID-19, enrolled during active disease.

This sequence joins TRBV4-1 and TRBJ1-4; the D gene is possibly TRBD1 (6 bases). The CDR3 contains 13 residues. Germline-derived CDR1 and CDR2 are MGHRA and YSYEKL. With 3 bases removed from V and 8 bases from J, the gap between germline ends came to 10 bases. DNA of the CDR3: TGCGCCAGCAGCCAGGGGGCGCGGGAAAAACTGTTTTTT. Translation gives CASSQGAREKLFF.

The V and J genes are TRBV2 and TRBJ1-5; D is perhaps TRBD1 (5 bases). This CDR3 contains 15 residues. The germline CDR1 and CDR2 sequences are SNHLY and FYNNEI. Trimming left V 4 bases short and J 5 bases short, with 15 bases between. Here the CDR3 reads CASSAQQGGDQPQHF. CDR3 bases: TGTGCCAGCAGTGCACAGCAGGGAGGGGATCAGCCCCAGCATTTT.

This clone was recorded once. The V call is TRBV5-4, the J call TRBJ2-7; maybe TRBD1 (5 bases). The germline gives CDR1 SGHNT, CDR2 YYREEE (reference sequence). Trimming stripped 3 bases from V and 7 bases from J, with 17 bases between. This CDR3 is 14 amino acids long. Here the CDR3 reads CASSWGRVGWEQYF. For the CDR3, the DNA is TGTGCCAGCAGCTGGGGCAGGGTCGGATGGGAGCAGTACTTC.

This clone showed up just a few times. The chain couples TRBV11-2 to TRBJ2-2; TRBD2 agrees at 11 bases. With 5 bases clipped from V and 7 bases from J, the junction kept 6 bases outside the gene matches. The CDR3 has 15 amino acids. Germline V CDR1 and CDR2: SGHAT, FQNNGV. The DNA of the CDR3 is TGTGCCAGCAGCCTTAGCGGGGGGGCTGGCGGGGAGCTGTTTTTT. Protein product: CASSLSGGAGGELFF.

This chain uses TRBV7-6 with TRBJ2-7; D may be TRBD2 (7 bases). V lost 5 bases and J lost 5, with 22 bases in between. This CDR3 has 16 amino acids. Germline CDR1 and CDR2: SGHVS and FNYEAQ. The CDR3 nucleotides are TGTGCCAGCAGCGCCTTGGGGGGGACACGATCCCACGAGCAGTACTTC. Translating gives CASSALGGTRSHEQYF.

This chain links TRBV10-3 with TRBJ1-1, with D perhaps TRBD1 (5 bases). CDR3 size: 13 residues. Germline V gene data show CDR1 as ENHRY and CDR2 as SYGVKD. With 6 bases removed from V and 3 bases from J, the gap between germline ends came to 11 bases. The CDR3 coding sequence is TGTGCCATCAGCTTACAGGAAGACACTGAAGCTTTCTTT. Protein: CAISLQEDTEAFF.

This rearrangement joins TRBV18 to TRBJ1-3; perhaps TRBD1 as D (6 bases). CDR1 and CDR2 from the germline V gene are KGHSH and LQKENI. CDR3 size: 16 residues. The V gene lost 6 bases and the J gene lost 0 bases, with 15 bases spanning the gap. CDR3 amino acids: CASSDTGLSSGNTIYF. The CDR3 DNA sequence: TGTGCCAGCTCGGACACAGGGCTTAGCTCTGGAAACACCATATATTTT.

V gene TRBV25-1 combines with J gene TRBJ2-3; TRBD1 matches 9 bases. The germline V gene encodes CDR1 MGHDK and CDR2 SYGVNS. V shed 4 bases, J shed 4 bases, and the junction held 12 bases outside the gene matches. The CDR3 sequence is 17 residues long. Written as DNA, the CDR3 is TGTGCCAGCAGTGGCACCAAGGGGACAGGGATGGCAGATACGCAGTATTTT. This encodes CASSGTKGTGMADTQYF.

A note on this clone: Other DNA variants within this sample encode the same CDR3. The rearrangement uses TRBV27 and TRBJ1-6; D might be TRBD1 (5 bases). CDR1 and CDR2 from the germline V gene are MNHEY and SMNVEV (reference sequence). There are 13 residues in the CDR3. Trimming took 3 bases from V and 7 from J, leaving 7 bases between them. The CDR3 region has the DNA TGTGCCAGCAGTTTTGGGGGGAATTCACCCCTCCACTTT. Amino acids: CASSFGGNSPLHF.

This chain uses TRBV28 with TRBJ1-2; 7 nucleotides align to TRBD1. V was pared by 7 bases and J by 7 bases, with 12 bases of the junction left unmatched. There are 14 residues in the CDR3. CDR1 MDHEN and CDR2 SYDVKM come from the germline V gene. The DNA of the CDR3 is TGTGCCAGCACCATTACAGGGGATTGGTTTGGCTACACCTTC. It encodes CASTITGDWFGYTF.

The V gene is TRBV18, the J gene TRBJ2-3; TRBD1 aligns across 10 bases. The junction had 9 bases not matched to a gene; V was cut back by 6 bases and J by 0 bases. Germline V gene sequence: CDR1 KGHSH, CDR2 LQKENI. The CDR3 consists of 17 residues. The CDR3 loop is CASSLNGQGGSTDTQYF. The CDR3 DNA sequence: TGTGCCAGCTCGCTCAACGGACAGGGGGGGAGCACAGATACGCAGTATTTT.

CDR3: CASSDRDTDTGELFF. The CDR3 DNA is TGTGCCAGCAGTGACCGGGACACCGACACCGGGGAGCTGTTTTTT. The chain has TRBV2 and TRBJ2-2; TRBD1 might be the D (6 bases). CDR3 size: 15 residues. CDR1 SNHLY and CDR2 FYNNEI come from the germline V gene. With 3 bases removed from V and 3 bases from J, the gap between germline ends came to 11 bases.

This chain connects TRBV3-1 (or the pseudogene TRBV3-2) to TRBJ2-5, with D perhaps TRBD1 (6 bases). Germline CDR1 is LGHDT and CDR2 is YNNKEL (reference sequence). The V and J ends lost 1 base and 3 bases respectively, with 12 bases between them. There are 15 residues in the CDR3. CDR3 sequence reads: CASSQGRTAKETQYF. CDR3 DNA: TGTGCCAGCAGCCAAGGGAGGACAGCAAAAGAGACCCAGTACTTC.

This chain connects TRBV18 to TRBJ2-3; possibly TRBD2 for D (5 bases). Germline CDR1 reads KGHSH; CDR2 reads LQKENI. The CDR3 has 15 amino acids. V was pared by 0 bases and J by 2 bases, with 9 bases between. The CDR3 nucleotides are TGTGCCAGCTCACCACCGACGCGGGTCACAGATACGCAGTATTTT. Translation gives CASSPPTRVTDTQYF.

The chain couples TRBV28 to TRBJ2-5; TRBD1 matches at 7 bases. The CDR3 sequence is 13 residues long. V gave up 5 bases and J gave up 5 bases; unmatched junction bases: 5. Germline CDR1 reads MDHEN; CDR2 reads SYDVKM. CDR3: CASSGDSSETQYF. The CDR3 DNA follows: TGTGCCAGCAGTGGGGACAGCTCCGAGACCCAGTACTTC.

V is TRBV27 and J is TRBJ2-3, with TRBD2 matching 10 bases. There are 15 residues in the CDR3. CDR1 and CDR2 from the germline V gene are MNHEY and SMNVEV (reference sequence). The V and J ends lost 8 bases and 2 bases, in that order; junction bases with no gene match: 7. For the CDR3, the DNA is TGTGCCAGCGGCCCAGCGGGGGGGGCCACAGATACGCAGTATTTT. This encodes CASGPAGGATDTQYF.

This chain links TRBV9 with TRBJ2-3; 7 positions match TRBD1. Germline CDR1 is SGDLS and CDR2 is YYNGEE. With 3 bases clipped from V and 4 bases from J, the junction kept 5 bases outside the gene matches. This CDR3 comprises 14 residues. DNA for the CDR3: TGTGCCAGCAGCGACCGACAGGGAGCAGATACGCAGTATTTT. This translates into CASSDRQGADTQYF.

V and J are TRBV28 and TRBJ1-2, with TRBD1 identical over 10 bases. The junction had 10 bases not matched to a gene; V was cut back by 10 bases and J by 8 bases. CDR3 length: 13 amino acids. The germline V gene has CDR1 MDHEN and CDR2 SYDVKM. CDR3 region: CAIRQGAERGYTF. Written as DNA, the CDR3 is TGTGCCATTAGACAGGGGGCAGAACGAGGCTACACCTTC.

The V and J genes are TRBV4-1 and TRBJ2-1; 9 bases align to TRBD2. CDR3 length equals 14 residues. The V and J ends lost 2 bases and 10 bases, in that order; junction bases with no gene match: 6. CDR1 is MGHRA and CDR2 is YSYEKL in the germline V gene. CDR3 sequence reads: CASSQQRGESEQFF. The CDR3 coding sequence is TGCGCCAGCAGCCAACAGCGGGGGGAAAGCGAGCAGTTCTTC.

V usage is TRBV21-1 and J usage is TRBJ2-7; TRBD2 reflects the table's D call only, with no check against the DNA. TRBV21-1 has pseudogene status. This CDR3 has 20 residues. The CDR3 coding sequence is TGTGCCAGCAGCAAAGGACGGGGATTGAAGGGATTACGCAACTCCTACGAGCAGTACTTC. Encoded protein: CASSKGRGLKGLRNSYEQYF.

The chain uses TRBV3-1 (or the pseudogene TRBV3-2) and TRBJ2-1; 7 nucleotides agree with TRBD1. CDR3 size: 17 residues. J lost 2 bases, V lost 1 base, and 8 bases had no gene match. Germline V CDR1 and CDR2: LGHDT, YNNKEL (reference sequence). CDR3 amino acids: CASSQVGVGTAYNEQFF. The CDR3 coding sequence is TGTGCCAGCAGCCAAGTAGGGGTAGGGACAGCCTACAATGAGCAGTTCTTC.

The chain employs TRBV19 and TRBJ2-1; 8 bases align to TRBD2. Germline CDR1 is LNHDA and CDR2 is SQIVND (reference sequence). V was pared by 5 bases and J by 8 bases, with 14 bases of the junction left unmatched. The CDR3 has 16 amino acids. The CDR3 DNA follows: TGTGCCAGTAGTCCCCAGGGGCGGGGGGCCCTTTATGAGCAGTTCTTC. It codes for CASSPQGRGALYEQFF.

This chain uses TRBV6-5 with TRBJ1-5, with D perhaps matching TRBD1 (5 bases). Germline CDR1 and CDR2: MNHEY and SVGAGI. The length of the CDR3 is 13 residues. Deletions cut 6 bases from V and 1 base from J, with 7 bases between. The CDR3 DNA reads TGTGCCAGCAGGCGGGACAGCAATCAGCCCCAGCATTTT. Amino acid sequence: CASRRDSNQPQHF.

J is TRBJ1-6 and V is TRBV2, with D perhaps matching TRBD1 (5 bases). Germline V lookup: CDR1 SNHLY, CDR2 FYNNEI. CDR3 size: 14 residues. The V and J ends lost 4 bases and 7 bases respectively, with 11 bases between them. CDR3 in DNA: TGTGCCAGCAGTGTATTAGGGGAAAATTCACCCCTCCACTTT. Its protein is CASSVLGENSPLHF.

The rearrangement joins TRBV12-3 or TRBV12-4 to TRBJ1-2; possibly TRBD1 for D (6 bases). The CDR3 sequence is 13 residues long. Trimming removed 5 bases from V and 3 bases from J, with 10 bases in between. The CDR3 DNA reads as TGTGCCAGCAGTCCGGGACACGACTATGGCTACACCTTC. Protein sequence: CASSPGHDYGYTF.

The rearrangement uses TRBV5-1 and TRBJ1-6; 7 bases are a match to TRBD1. Germline V CDR1 and CDR2: SGHRS, YFSETQ. This CDR3 spans 15 amino acids. Trimming removed 0 bases from V and 3 bases from J; junction bases left unmatched: 0. CDR3 sequence: CASSLGQGYNSPLHF. CDR3 DNA sequence: TGCGCCAGCAGCTTGGGACAGGGCTATAATTCACCCCTCCACTTT.

This clone was counted once. The chain carries TRBV9 and TRBJ1-5; TRBD1 matches at 7 bases. The CDR3 consists of 15 residues. CDR1 and CDR2 (germline): SGDLS, YYNGEE. V shed 3 bases and J 4 bases; nucleotides not matched to a gene: 7. CDR3 amino acids: CASSATTGRNQPQHF. The CDR3 region has the DNA TGTGCCAGCAGCGCTACGACAGGGCGAAATCAGCCCCAGCATTTT.

The chain carries TRBV3-1 (or the pseudogene TRBV3-2) and TRBJ2-5, with 7 bases matching TRBD1. The CDR3 has 15 amino acids. CDR1 is LGHDT and CDR2 is YNNKEL in the germline V gene (reference sequence). The J segment lost 6 bases and the V segment lost 3 bases, leaving 10 bases of the junction unmatched. CDR3 bases: TGTGCCAGCAGCCATTCGGCAGGGGGTACTAAGACCCAGTACTTC. Encoded protein: CASSHSAGGTKTQYF.

The chain has TRBV4-1 and TRBJ1-4; D possibly corresponds to TRBD1 (6 bases). Looked up from germline, CDR1 is MGHRA and CDR2 is YSYEKL. This CDR3 is 16 amino acids long. V was pared by 2 bases and J by 5 bases, with 15 bases between. CDR3 in DNA: TGCGCCAGCAGCCAAACAAACAGGGTCTTAAATGAAAAACTGTTTTTT. Residues: CASSQTNRVLNEKLFF.

The V call is TRBV6-1, the J call TRBJ2-3; 11 nucleotides line up with TRBD2. Germline CDR1 MNHNS, CDR2 SASEGT. V trimming: 3 bases; J trimming: 3 bases; junction bases outside the gene matches: 11. The CDR3 loop spans 18 amino acids. CDR3: CASSDRSLAGGFTDTQYF. The CDR3 DNA is TGTGCCAGCAGTGATCGGAGTCTAGCGGGGGGTTTTACAGATACGCAGTATTTT.

V usage is TRBV6-1 and J usage is TRBJ1-6; the D gene is possibly TRBD1 (5 bases). The CDR3 totals 14 residues. The V gene's germline CDR1 is MNHNS and CDR2 SASEGT. Trimming shortened V by 0 bases and J by 11 bases, and 11 bases separated the two germline ends. The CDR3 loop reads CASSEARVVAPLHF. The CDR3 DNA sequence: TGTGCCAGCAGTGAAGCCAGGGTAGTAGCACCCCTCCACTTT.

This clone appeared a single time. The chain uses TRBV11-2 and TRBJ1-2; possibly TRBD1 for D (5 bases). The CDR3 has 13 residues. CDR1 and CDR2 from the germline V gene are SGHAT and FQNNGV. Trimming left V 5 bases short and J 2 bases short, with 9 bases between. CDR3 region: CASSPPGNYGYTF. The DNA of the CDR3 is TGTGCCAGCAGCCCACCAGGGAACTATGGCTACACCTTC.